What follows are 13 T cell receptor beta chains derived from one specimen sequenced in a study of blood T cell repertoires in COVID-19. Data came from immunoSEQ multiplex PCR; TCRdb stores just in-frame clones and leaves some out. The repertoire consists of about 210,000 clones, with 60% to 85% occurring once and the leading ten covering 7.2%. Sequences were obtained from peripheral blood. The receptors stem from a woman in her 70s with acute or convalescent COVID-19.

The genes are TRBV5-1 and TRBJ1-1; 7 bases map to TRBD1. Trimming cost V 6 bases and J 1 base; bases outside gene matches: 3. The CDR3 totals 13 residues. Germline V gene lookup returns CDR1 SGHRS and CDR2 YFSETQ. The CDR3, as DNA: TGCGCCAGCACGAGGGGGCAGAACACTGAAGCTTTCTTT. This encodes CASTRGQNTEAFF.

As for this clone: Other DNA sequences in the same sample also yield this CDR3. The CDR3 spells CASSSDRVRGYTF. CDR3 in DNA: TGTGCCAGCAGCTCGGACAGGGTGAGAGGCTACACCTTC. The chain links TRBV5-5 to TRBJ1-2, with 8 bases matching TRBD1. The germline CDR1 and CDR2 sequences are SGHKS and YYEKEE (reference sequence). The CDR3 length is 13 residues. With V trimmed by 3 bases and J by 8 bases, 6 bases remained unmatched.

The chain recombines TRBV9 with TRBJ1-2, with D perhaps matching TRBD1 (5 bases). V gave up 4 bases and J gave up 5 bases, with 21 bases separating them. CDR3 size: 16 residues. Per the germline V gene, CDR1 is SGDLS and CDR2 is YYNGEE. The CDR3 region has the DNA TGTGCCAGCAGCCCCGGTTTGGTGGGGCGTCAATATGGCTACACCTTC. Amino acids: CASSPGLVGRQYGYTF.

This clone appeared a few times. This chain uses TRBV4-3 with TRBJ2-1, with 7 bases aligning to TRBD2. The V and J ends lost 2 bases and 6 bases, in that order; junction bases with no gene match: 10. CDR1 and CDR2 from the germline V gene are LGHNA and YSLEER. The CDR3 sequence is 16 residues long. The CDR3 loop reads CASSQTGGSWANEQFF. The CDR3 nucleotides read TGCGCCAGCAGCCAAACCGGGGGGAGCTGGGCCAATGAGCAGTTCTTC.

CDR3 in DNA: TGTGCCAGCAGCTTCAGCGGGGGACCAGGGGAGACCCAGTACTTC. This codes for CASSFSGGPGETQYF. The chain is built from TRBV5-6 and TRBJ2-5; 8 nucleotides line up with TRBD2. This CDR3 spans 15 amino acids. Trimming took 2 bases from V and 5 from J; bases not matched to a gene: 8. Germline CDR1 is SGHDT and CDR2 is YYEEEE.

J is TRBJ2-5 and V is TRBV5-5, with TRBD1 matching over 7 bases. The CDR3 runs to 15 residues. Losses at the gene ends were 4 bases for V and 1 base for J; bases not matched to a gene: 7. Germline V CDR1 and CDR2: SGHKS, YYEKEE (reference sequence). The CDR3 nucleotides read TGTGCCAGCAGCCCCCAGACAGGGACCCAAGAGACCCAGTACTTC. Translated, it gives CASSPQTGTQETQYF. Full variable domain (rest looked up from reference TRBV5-5 and TRBJ2-5): DAGVTQSPTHLIKTRGQQVTLRCSPISGHKSVSWYQQVLGQGPQFIFQYYEKEERGRGNFPDRFSARQFPNYSSELNVNALLLGDSALYLCASSPQTGTQETQYFGPGTRLLVL.

V usage is TRBV9 and J usage is TRBJ2-1, with a weak D call TRBD2 (5 bases). There are 12 residues in the CDR3. V gave up 4 bases and J gave up 12 bases, with 14 bases separating them. Germline values: CDR1 SGDLS, CDR2 YYNGEE. The CDR3 nucleotides read TGTGCCAGCAGCTCTACACCGGCGGGGCAGTTCTTC. Protein product: CASSSTPAGQFF.

This chain connects TRBV5-6 to TRBJ1-2; D is ambiguous. Trimming cost V 0 bases and J 4 bases, with 10 bases left between them. Germline loops: CDR1 SGHDT, CDR2 YYEEEE. The CDR3 runs 14 residues. Here the CDR3 DNA reads TGTGCCAGCAGCTTGGACAGTGATGTCTATGGCTACACCTTC. Translating it yields CASSLDSDVYGYTF.

This chain joins TRBV10-1 and TRBJ2-1; tentative D call: TRBD2 (5 bases). The V end lost 6 bases, the J end lost 4 bases, and 10 bases lay between the germline ends. Germline V gene data show CDR1 as WNHNN and CDR2 as SYGVQD (reference sequence). The CDR3 length is 13 residues. In DNA form, the CDR3 reads TGCGCCAGCAGGCCTGACTATTACAATGAGCAGTTCTTC. Its translation: CASRPDYYNEQFF.

The chain is built from TRBV15 and TRBJ1-2; TRBD1 might be the D (5 bases). The V end lost 9 bases, the J end lost 6 bases, and 14 bases lay between the germline ends. Germline values: CDR1 LNHNV, CDR2 YYDKDF (reference sequence). This CDR3 spans 12 amino acids. The CDR3 DNA follows: TGTGCCACGTCGTGGGGGGGAGATGGCTACACCTTC. Amino acids: CATSWGGDGYTF.

The rearrangement uses TRBV6-1 and TRBJ1-3; TRBD1 agrees at 11 bases. J gave up 9 bases and V 4 bases, and 11 bases lay outside the gene matches. The CDR3 spans 16 residues. The germline CDR1 and CDR2 sequences are MNHNS and SASEGT. The CDR3 DNA reads as TGTGCCAGCAGTGCCTCCAGACCCGGGACAGGGGGCACCATATATTTT. Protein product: CASSASRPGTGGTIYF.

The chain uses TRBV4-1 and TRBJ2-1; D call uncertain. Trimming pared 4 bases from V and 1 base from J, leaving 20 bases between. The CDR3 extends over 18 amino acids. Germline-derived CDR1 and CDR2 are MGHRA and YSYEKL. CDR3 residues: CASSPEELSIPSYNEQFF. CDR3 nucleotides: TGCGCCAGCAGCCCGGAAGAGCTTAGCATACCTTCCTACAATGAGCAGTTCTTC.

The CDR3 protein is CASRGLKTDTQYF. The CDR3 DNA reads TGTGCCAGCCGGGGGTTGAAAACAGATACGCAGTATTTT. This chain joins TRBV5-6 and TRBJ2-3; the D gene is possibly TRBD2 (6 bases). Trimming cost V 7 bases and J 3 bases, with 12 bases left between them. The CDR3 covers 13 residues. Germline CDR1 and CDR2: SGHDT and YYEEEE.